This T cell receptor (beta chain) stems from a study of CD8+ T cells in alopecia areata. Study-wide context: By percentage of affected scalp area, the severity of treated patients was scored. The study's findings and limits: While patients received tofacitinib, many expanded lesional clones remained present in scalp and blood.

This clone was seen a single time. The antigen is undetermined. RNA extraction was followed by reverse transcription into cDNA, which acted as the sequencing template. Profiled with immunoSEQ multiplex PCR; TCRdb holds only in-frame clones, not every one. The table shows 150,000 to 200,000 clones, with roughly 60% occurring only once. Treatment defined: oral pan-JAK inhibitor, 5-10 mg twice daily. The germline V gene has CDR1 SEHNR and CDR2 FQNEAQ (reference sequence). The V gene end was trimmed by 2 bases and the J gene end by 4 bases; junction bases not matched to a gene: 17. The CDR3 is made up of 19 amino acids.

The sample was CD4+ T cells sorted from blood, taken at week 24, from a patient treated with tofacitinib. The chain carries TRBV7-9 and TRBJ1-5; 7 bases fit TRBD1. This receptor was taken from a human donor with alopecia areata. CDR3 DNA sequence: TGTGCCAGCAGCTTAAGGCCTACAAACAGGGGCGAGGGGAATCAGCCCCAGCATTTT. It is translated as CASSLRPTNRGEGNQPQHF.